The 4 T cell receptor beta chains below were found in one sample sequenced in a study of blood T cell repertoires in COVID-19. Here immunoSEQ multiplex PCR was the method, and the copy in TCRdb shows in-frame clones only, minus some. The table records approximately 150,000 clones, approximately 86% of them present only once. Material: PBMCs or T cells enriched from blood (not recorded which). These TCRs come from a middle-aged woman who had been exposed to COVID-19.

The gene calls are TRBV9 and TRBJ2-2; a possible D gene is TRBD1 (5 bases). CDR3 size: 18 residues. V was pared by 0 bases and J by 5 bases, with 20 bases between. Germline V CDR1 and CDR2: SGDLS, YYNGEE. CDR3 DNA: TGTGCCAGCAGCGTAGCCCCCCGACAGTCCGCAGGGACCGGGGAGCTGTTTTTT. This encodes CASSVAPRQSAGTGELFF.

The chain carries TRBV3-1 (or the pseudogene TRBV3-2) and TRBJ2-1, with 11 nucleotides matching TRBD2. The germline CDR1 and CDR2 sequences are LGHDT and YNNKEL (reference sequence). Trimming removed 2 bases from V and 4 bases from J; junction bases left unmatched: 4. CDR3 size: 16 residues. The CDR3 coding sequence is TGTGCCAGCAGCCAATATCGACTAGCGGGGTACAATGAGCAGTTCTTC. It translates to CASSQYRLAGYNEQFF.

V is TRBV7-8 and J is TRBJ1-5; perhaps TRBD1 as D (5 bases). Trimming stripped 5 bases from V and 10 bases from J, with 15 bases between. Germline CDR1 SGHVS, CDR2 FQNEAQ. This CDR3 comprises 13 residues. The CDR3 loop reads CASSPWGEAPQHF. CDR3 DNA sequence: TGTGCCAGCAGCCCCTGGGGGGAGGCCCCCCAGCATTTT.

V gene TRBV29-1 combines with J gene TRBJ1-3; no clear D gene. The CDR3 has 14 amino acids. Per germline, CDR1 SQVTM and CDR2 ANQGSEA. The V end lost 7 bases, the J end lost 0 bases, and 13 bases lay between the germline ends. The CDR3 here is CSARRRSSGNTIYF. CDR3 bases: TGCAGCGCGAGACGGCGGAGCTCTGGAAACACCATATATTTT. Complete variable domain (other parts from reference TRBV29-1 and TRBJ1-3): SAVISQKPSRDICQRGTSLTIQCQVDSQVTMMFWYRQQPGQSLTLIATANQGSEATYESGFVIDKFPISRPNLTFSTLTVSNMSPEDSSIYLCSARRRSSGNTIYFGEGSWLTVV.